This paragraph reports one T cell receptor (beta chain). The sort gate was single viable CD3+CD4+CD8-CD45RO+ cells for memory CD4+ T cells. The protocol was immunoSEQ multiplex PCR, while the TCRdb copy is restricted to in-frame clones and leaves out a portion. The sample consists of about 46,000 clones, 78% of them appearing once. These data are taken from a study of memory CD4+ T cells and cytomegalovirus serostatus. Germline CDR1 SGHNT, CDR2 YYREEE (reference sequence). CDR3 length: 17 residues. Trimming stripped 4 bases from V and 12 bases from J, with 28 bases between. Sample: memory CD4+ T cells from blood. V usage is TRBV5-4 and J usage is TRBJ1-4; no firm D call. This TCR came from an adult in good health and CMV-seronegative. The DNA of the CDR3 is TGTGCCAGCAGCCTTGGAATAGTCGGCGCCCCGGACGGCGAACTGTTTTTT. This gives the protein CASSLGIVGAPDGELFF. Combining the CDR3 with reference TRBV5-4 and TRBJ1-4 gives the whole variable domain ETGVTQSPTHLIKTRGQQVTLRCSSQSGHNTVSWYQQALGQGPQFIFQYYREEENGRGNFPPRFSGLQFPNYSSELNVNALELDDSALYLCASSLGIVGAPDGELFFGSGTQLSVL.